This record concerns one T cell receptor (beta chain) sequence. Original processing methods: Amplification of reference gene primers provided the estimated nucleated cell counts. Sequenced by immunoSEQ multiplex PCR; TCRdb stores in-frame clones only, minus some. The V and J calls and clone size were taken over from that table, and D and trimming were inferred from the DNA. The sample yields roughly 290,000 clones, 70% to 85% seen once. The data stem from a study of blood T cell repertoires in COVID-19. With 2 bases clipped from V and 3 bases from J, the junction kept 5 bases outside the gene matches. The CDR3 is 16 residues long. Germline CDR1 reads SGHRS; CDR2 reads YFSETQ.

Sequencing was performed on peripheral blood. V and J are TRBV5-1 and TRBJ2-1; 10 bases match TRBD2. This clonotype was sampled from a human donor with COVID-19, enrolled during active disease. The donor label of this sample is uncertain. CDR3 region: CASSFMSSGSYNEQFF. The CDR3 DNA reads TGCGCCAGCAGCTTTATGTCTAGCGGGAGCTACAATGAGCAGTTCTTC.